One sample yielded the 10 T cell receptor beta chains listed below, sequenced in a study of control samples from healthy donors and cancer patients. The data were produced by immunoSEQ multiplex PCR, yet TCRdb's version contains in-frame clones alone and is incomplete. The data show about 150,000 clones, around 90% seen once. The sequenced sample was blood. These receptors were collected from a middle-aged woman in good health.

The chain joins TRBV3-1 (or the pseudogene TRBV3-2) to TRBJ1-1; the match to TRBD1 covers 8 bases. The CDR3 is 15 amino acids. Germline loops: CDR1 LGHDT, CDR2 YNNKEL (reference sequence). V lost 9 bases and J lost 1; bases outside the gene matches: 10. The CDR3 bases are TGTGCCAGTTTAAGGCAGGGGGCTTCGAACACTGAAGCTTTCTTT. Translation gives CASLRQGASNTEAFF.

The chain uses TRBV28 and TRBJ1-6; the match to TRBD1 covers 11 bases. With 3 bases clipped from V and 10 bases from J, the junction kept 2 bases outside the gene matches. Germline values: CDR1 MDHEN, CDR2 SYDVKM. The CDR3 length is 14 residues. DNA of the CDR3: TGTGCCAGCAGTTTGGACAGGGGGCGATCACCCCTCCACTTT. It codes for CASSLDRGRSPLHF.

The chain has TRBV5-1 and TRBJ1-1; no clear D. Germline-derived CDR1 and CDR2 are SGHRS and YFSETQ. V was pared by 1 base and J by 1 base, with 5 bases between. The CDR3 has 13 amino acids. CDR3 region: CASSLFENTEAFF. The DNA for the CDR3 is TGCGCCAGCAGCTTGTTTGAGAACACTGAAGCTTTCTTT.

The CDR3 DNA follows: TGTGCCACCAGAGGGGGGGCATCCTACGAGCAGTACTTC. Encoded protein: CATRGGASYEQYF. V and J are TRBV3-1 (or the pseudogene TRBV3-2) and TRBJ2-7; tentatively, D is TRBD2 (7 bases). The ends were cut back, 10 bases at V and 1 base at J, with 14 bases in the middle. The CDR3 extends over 13 amino acids. CDR1 and CDR2 (germline): LGHDT, YNNKEL (reference sequence).

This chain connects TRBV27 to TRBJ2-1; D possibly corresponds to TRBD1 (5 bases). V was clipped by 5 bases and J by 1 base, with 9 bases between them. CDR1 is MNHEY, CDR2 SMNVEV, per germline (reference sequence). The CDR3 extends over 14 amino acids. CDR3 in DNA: TGTGCCAGCAGTACCTACAGGTCCTACAATGAGCAGTTCTTC. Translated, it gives CASSTYRSYNEQFF.

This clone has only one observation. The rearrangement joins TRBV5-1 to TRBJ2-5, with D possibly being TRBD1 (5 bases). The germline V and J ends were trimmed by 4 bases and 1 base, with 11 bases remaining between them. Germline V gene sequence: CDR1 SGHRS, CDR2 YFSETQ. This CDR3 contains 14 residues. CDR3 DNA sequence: TGCGCCAGCAGCCCGGATACAGGCCAAGAGACCCAGTACTTC. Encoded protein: CASSPDTGQETQYF.

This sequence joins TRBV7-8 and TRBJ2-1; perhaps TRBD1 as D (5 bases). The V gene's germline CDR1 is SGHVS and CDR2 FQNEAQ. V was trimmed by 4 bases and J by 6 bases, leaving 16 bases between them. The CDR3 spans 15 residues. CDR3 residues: CASSYVGQNSNEQFF. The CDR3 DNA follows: TGTGCCAGCAGCTACGTCGGACAAAACTCCAATGAGCAGTTCTTC.

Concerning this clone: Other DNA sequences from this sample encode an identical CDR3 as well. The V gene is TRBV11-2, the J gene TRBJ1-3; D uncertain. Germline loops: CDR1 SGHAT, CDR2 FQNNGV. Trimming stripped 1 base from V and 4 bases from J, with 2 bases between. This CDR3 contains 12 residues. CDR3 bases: TGTGCCAGCAGCTTAGGAGGAAACACCATATATTTT. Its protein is CASSLGGNTIYF.

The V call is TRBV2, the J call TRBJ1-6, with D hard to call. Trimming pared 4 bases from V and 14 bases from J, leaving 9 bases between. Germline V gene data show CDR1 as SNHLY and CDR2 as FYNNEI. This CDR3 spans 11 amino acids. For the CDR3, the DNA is TGTGCCAGCAGTGCCGCTCAAGCCCTCCACTTT. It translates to CASSAAQALHF.

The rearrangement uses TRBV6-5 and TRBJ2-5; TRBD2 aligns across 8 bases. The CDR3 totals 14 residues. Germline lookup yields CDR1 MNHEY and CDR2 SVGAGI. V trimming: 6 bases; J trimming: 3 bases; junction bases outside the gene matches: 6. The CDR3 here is CASSPSRGEETQYF. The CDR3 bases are TGTGCCAGCAGCCCCTCGCGGGGGGAAGAGACCCAGTACTTC.